This T cell receptor beta chain originates from a study of control samples from healthy donors and cancer patients. The CDR3 spans 17 residues. Germline CDR1 and CDR2: WNHNN and SYGVQD (reference sequence). V lost 0 bases to trimming and J lost 1 base, with 13 bases between them. The data were produced by immunoSEQ multiplex PCR, yet TCRdb's version contains in-frame clones alone and is incomplete. The data hold roughly 170,000 clones, with 75% to 95% observed a single time. Sequences were obtained from blood. This TCR came from a woman in her 40s in good health. The rearrangement uses TRBV10-1 and TRBJ1-3; D possibly corresponds to TRBD1 (6 bases). CDR3 DNA sequence: TGCGCCAGCAGTGAGTCGAGGAAGGGGGAATCTGGAAACACCATATATTTT. This codes for CASSESRKGESGNTIYF.